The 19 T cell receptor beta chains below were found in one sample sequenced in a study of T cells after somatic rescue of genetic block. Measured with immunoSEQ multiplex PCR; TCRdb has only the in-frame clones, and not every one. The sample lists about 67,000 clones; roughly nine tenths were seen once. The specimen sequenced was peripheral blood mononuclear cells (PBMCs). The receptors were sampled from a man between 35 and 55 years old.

CDR3 sequence reads: CASSFIPTGAFSDTQYF. The CDR3 bases are TGTGCCAGCAGTTTCATTCCTACGGGAGCGTTCTCGGATACGCAGTATTTT. The rearrangement links TRBV27 to TRBJ2-3; possible D gene TRBD2, 6 bases. There are 17 residues in the CDR3. V lost 3 bases to trimming and J lost 6 bases, with 22 bases between them. The germline V gene encodes CDR1 MNHEY and CDR2 SMNVEV (reference sequence).

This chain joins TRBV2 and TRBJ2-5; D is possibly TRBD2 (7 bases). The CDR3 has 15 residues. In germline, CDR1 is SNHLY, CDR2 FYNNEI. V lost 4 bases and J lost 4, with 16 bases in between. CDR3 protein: CASSGGALAAETQYF. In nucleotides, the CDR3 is TGTGCCAGCAGTGGGGGGGCGCTAGCGGCAGAGACCCAGTACTTC.

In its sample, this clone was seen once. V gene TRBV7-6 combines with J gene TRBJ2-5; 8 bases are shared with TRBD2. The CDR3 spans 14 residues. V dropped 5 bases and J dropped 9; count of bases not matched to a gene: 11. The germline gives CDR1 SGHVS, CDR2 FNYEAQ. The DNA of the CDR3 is TGTGCCAGCAGCCCCCTTGGGACTAGTACTTCCCAGTACTTC. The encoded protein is CASSPLGTSTSQYF.

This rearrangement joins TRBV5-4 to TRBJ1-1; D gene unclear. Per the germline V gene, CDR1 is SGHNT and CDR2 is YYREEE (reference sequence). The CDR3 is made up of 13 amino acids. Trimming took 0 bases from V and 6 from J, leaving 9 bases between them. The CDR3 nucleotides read TGTGCCAGCAGCTTGGGGGTGTGGGCTGAAGCTTTCTTT. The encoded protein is CASSLGVWAEAFF.

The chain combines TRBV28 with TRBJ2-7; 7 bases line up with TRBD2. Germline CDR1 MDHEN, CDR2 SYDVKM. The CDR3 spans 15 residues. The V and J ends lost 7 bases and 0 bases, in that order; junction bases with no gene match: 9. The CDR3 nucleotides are TGTGCCAGCACCGTGACCGGGAGGAGCTCCTACGAGCAGTACTTC. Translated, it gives CASTVTGRSSYEQYF.

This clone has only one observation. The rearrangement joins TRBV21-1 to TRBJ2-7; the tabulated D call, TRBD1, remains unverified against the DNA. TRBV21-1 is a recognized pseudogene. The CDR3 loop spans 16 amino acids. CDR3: CASSLLGAGKDYEQYF. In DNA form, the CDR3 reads TGTGCCAGCAGCCTCCTGGGGGCAGGGAAGGACTACGAGCAGTACTTC.

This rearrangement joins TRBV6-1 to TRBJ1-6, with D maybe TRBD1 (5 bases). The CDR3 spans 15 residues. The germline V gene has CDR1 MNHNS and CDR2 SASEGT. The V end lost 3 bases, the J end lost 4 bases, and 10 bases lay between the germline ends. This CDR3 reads CASSDLGLYNSPLHF. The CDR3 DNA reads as TGTGCCAGCAGTGATCTGGGACTTTATAATTCACCCCTCCACTTT.

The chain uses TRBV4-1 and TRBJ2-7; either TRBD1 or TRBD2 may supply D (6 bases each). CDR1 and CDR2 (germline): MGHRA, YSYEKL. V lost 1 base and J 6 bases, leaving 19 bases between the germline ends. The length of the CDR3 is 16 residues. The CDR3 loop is CASSQVGGQGILEQYF. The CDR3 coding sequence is TGCGCCAGCAGCCAAGTCGGGGGTCAGGGGATTCTCGAGCAGTACTTC.

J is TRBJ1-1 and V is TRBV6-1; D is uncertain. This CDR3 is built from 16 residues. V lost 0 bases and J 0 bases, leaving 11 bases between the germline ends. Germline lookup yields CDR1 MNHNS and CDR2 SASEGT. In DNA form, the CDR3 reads TGTGCCAGCAGTGAAGCTTGGGCCAGCATGAACACTGAAGCTTTCTTT. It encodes CASSEAWASMNTEAFF.

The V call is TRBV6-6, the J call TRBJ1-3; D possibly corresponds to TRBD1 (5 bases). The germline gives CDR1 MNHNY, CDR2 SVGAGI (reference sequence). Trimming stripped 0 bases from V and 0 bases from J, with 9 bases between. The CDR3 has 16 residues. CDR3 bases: TGTGCCAGCAGTTACTCCAGGGACTACTCTGGAAACACCATATATTTT. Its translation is CASSYSRDYSGNTIYF.

The CDR3 region is CATAEGQETQYF. The CDR3 nucleotides are TGTGCCACCGCGGAGGGACAAGAGACCCAGTACTTC. The chain has TRBV10-3 and TRBJ2-5, with TRBD2 as a possible D gene (6 bases). V shed 10 bases and J shed 2 bases, with 11 bases lying between them. Germline CDR1 is ENHRY and CDR2 is SYGVKD. The CDR3 extends over 12 amino acids.

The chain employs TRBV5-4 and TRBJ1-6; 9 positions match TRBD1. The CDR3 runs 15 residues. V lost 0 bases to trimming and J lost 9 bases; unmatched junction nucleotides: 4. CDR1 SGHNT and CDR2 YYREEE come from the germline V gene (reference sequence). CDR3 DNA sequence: TGTGCCAGCAGCTTGGGGGACAGGGTCGGTTCACCCCTCCACTTT. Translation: CASSLGDRVGSPLHF.

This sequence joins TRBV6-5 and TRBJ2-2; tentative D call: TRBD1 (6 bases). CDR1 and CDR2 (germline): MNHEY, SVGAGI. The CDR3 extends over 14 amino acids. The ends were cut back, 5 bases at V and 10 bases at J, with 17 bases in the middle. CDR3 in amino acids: CASSVSQGFVELFF. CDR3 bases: TGTGCCAGCAGTGTATCACAGGGATTTGTGGAGCTGTTTTTT.

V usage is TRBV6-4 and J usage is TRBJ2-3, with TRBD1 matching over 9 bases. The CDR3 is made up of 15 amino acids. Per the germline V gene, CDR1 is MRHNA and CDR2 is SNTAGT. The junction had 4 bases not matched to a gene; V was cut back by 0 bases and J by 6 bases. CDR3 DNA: TGTGCCAGCAGTGACTCGATACAGGGGGCTGATACGCAGTATTTT. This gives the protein CASSDSIQGADTQYF.

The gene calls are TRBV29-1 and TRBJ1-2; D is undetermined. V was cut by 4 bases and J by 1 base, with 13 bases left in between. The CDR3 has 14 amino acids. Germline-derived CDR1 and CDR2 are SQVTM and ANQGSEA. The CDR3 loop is CSVASAQFNYGYTF. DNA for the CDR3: TGCAGCGTTGCTTCTGCACAGTTTAACTATGGCTACACCTTC.

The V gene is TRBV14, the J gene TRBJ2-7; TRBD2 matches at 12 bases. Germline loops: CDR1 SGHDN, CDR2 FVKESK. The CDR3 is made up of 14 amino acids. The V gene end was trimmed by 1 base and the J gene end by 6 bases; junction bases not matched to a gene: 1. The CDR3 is CASSQGLAGAEQYF. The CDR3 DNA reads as TGTGCCAGCAGCCAAGGACTAGCGGGAGCCGAGCAGTACTTC.

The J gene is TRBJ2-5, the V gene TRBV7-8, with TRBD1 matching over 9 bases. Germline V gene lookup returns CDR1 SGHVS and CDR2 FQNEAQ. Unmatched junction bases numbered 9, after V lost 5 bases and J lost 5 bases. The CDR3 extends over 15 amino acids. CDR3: CASSHRDRVSETQYF. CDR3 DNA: TGTGCCAGCAGCCACCGGGACAGGGTATCTGAGACCCAGTACTTC.

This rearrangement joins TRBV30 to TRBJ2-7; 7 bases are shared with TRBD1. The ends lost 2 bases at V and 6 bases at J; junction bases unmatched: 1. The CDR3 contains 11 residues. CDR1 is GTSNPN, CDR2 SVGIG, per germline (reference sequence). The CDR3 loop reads CAWSTGVEQYF. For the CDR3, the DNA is TGTGCCTGGAGTACAGGGGTCGAGCAGTACTTC.

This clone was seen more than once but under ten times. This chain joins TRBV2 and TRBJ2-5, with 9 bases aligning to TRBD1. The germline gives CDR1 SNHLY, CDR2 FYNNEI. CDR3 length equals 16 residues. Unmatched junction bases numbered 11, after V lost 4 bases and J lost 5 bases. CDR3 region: CASSVGGTGPGETQYF. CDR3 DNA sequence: TGTGCCAGCAGTGTGGGGGGGACAGGGCCAGGGGAGACCCAGTACTTC.